This TCR beta chain came from a study of technical replicates of blood from a handful of donors. CDR3 length equals 16 residues. V was pared by 0 bases and J by 8 bases, with 14 bases between. The germline V gene encodes CDR1 LGHNA and CDR2 YNFKEQ. Profiling relied on immunoSEQ multiplex PCR, and the TCRdb table lists in-frame clones only, not all of them. This sample has about 83,000 clones; approximately 90% occur once, and the top ten carry around 0.25%. The rearrangement joins TRBV4-2 to TRBJ1-6; D is uncertain. This TCR was sampled from a human donor in good health. Sequenced: T cells isolated from PBMCs. CDR3 DNA sequence: TGTGCCAGCAGCCAAGAGGTCGGGGAGGGTTATTCACCCCTCCACTTT. Translating it yields CASSQEVGEGYSPLHF.